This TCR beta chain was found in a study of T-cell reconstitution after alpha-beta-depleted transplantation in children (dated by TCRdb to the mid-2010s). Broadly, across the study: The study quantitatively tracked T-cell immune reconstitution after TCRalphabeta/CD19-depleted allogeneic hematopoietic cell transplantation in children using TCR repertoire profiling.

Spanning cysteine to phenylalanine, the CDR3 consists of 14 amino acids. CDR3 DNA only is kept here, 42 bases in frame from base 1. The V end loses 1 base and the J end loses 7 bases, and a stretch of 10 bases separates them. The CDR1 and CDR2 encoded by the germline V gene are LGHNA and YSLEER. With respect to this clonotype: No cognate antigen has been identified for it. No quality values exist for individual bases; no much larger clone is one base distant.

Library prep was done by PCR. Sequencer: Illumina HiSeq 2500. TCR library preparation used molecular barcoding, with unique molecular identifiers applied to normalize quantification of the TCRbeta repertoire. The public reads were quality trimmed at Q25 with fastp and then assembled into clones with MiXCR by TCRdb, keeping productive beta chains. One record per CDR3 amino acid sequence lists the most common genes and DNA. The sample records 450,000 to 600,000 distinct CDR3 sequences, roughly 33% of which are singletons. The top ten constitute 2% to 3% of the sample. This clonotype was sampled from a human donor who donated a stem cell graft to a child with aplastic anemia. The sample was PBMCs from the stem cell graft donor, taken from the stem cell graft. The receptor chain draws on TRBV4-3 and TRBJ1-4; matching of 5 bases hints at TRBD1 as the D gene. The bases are TGCGCCAGCAGCCAAGGGCGCGGGGCTGAAAAACTGTTTTTT. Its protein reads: CASSQGRGAEKLFF.